Each of the 10 T cell receptor beta chains below was sequenced from the same sample in a study of T cell changes during pregnancy in multiple sclerosis. Some clones are missing from TCRdb's copy, which holds only in-frame ones; the method was immunoSEQ multiplex PCR. The data hold approximately 63,000 clones, with over 80% observed a single time. The input for sequencing was peripheral blood, taken in the third trimester of pregnancy. The receptor set was obtained from a female donor in good health, enrolled as a control in a pregnancy study.

J is TRBJ1-5 and V is TRBV5-4; D is unclear. The V gene's germline CDR1 is SGHNT and CDR2 YYREEE (reference sequence). This CDR3 is built from 13 residues. The V end was cut by 4 bases, the J end by 5 bases, with 10 bases between. The CDR3 DNA follows: TGTGCCAGCAGCAGAGGATCAGATCAGCCCCAGCATTTT. It is translated as CASSRGSDQPQHF.

This sequence joins TRBV27 and TRBJ2-7; 7 nucleotides align to TRBD1. The germline CDR1 and CDR2 sequences are MNHEY and SMNVEV (reference sequence). There are 15 residues in the CDR3. V dropped 2 bases and J dropped 2; count of bases not matched to a gene: 6. CDR3 in amino acids: CASSLTSGTAYEQYF. CDR3 in DNA: TGTGCCAGCAGTTTAACCTCCGGGACAGCCTACGAGCAGTACTTC.

J is TRBJ1-2 and V is TRBV7-9; tentatively, D is TRBD1 (6 bases). CDR1 is SEHNR and CDR2 is FQNEAQ in the germline V gene (reference sequence). V was trimmed by 1 base and J by 12 bases, leaving 18 bases between them. The CDR3 loop spans 14 amino acids. The CDR3 protein is CASSLEPEQGVNTF. The DNA of the CDR3 is TGTGCCAGCAGCTTAGAGCCCGAACAGGGAGTTAACACCTTC. The variable domain in full, completed from reference TRBV7-9 and TRBJ1-2, reads DTGVSQNPRHKITKRGQNVTFRCDPISEHNRLYWYRQTLGQGPEFLTYFQNEAQLEKSRLLSDRFSAERPKGSFSTLEIQRTEQGDSAMYLCASSLEPEQGVNTFGSGTRLTVV.

This clone has only a few counts. The V call is TRBV30, the J call TRBJ2-7; no definite D call. V was cut by 5 bases and J by 4 bases, with 12 bases left in between. CDR3 length: 12 residues. Germline values: CDR1 GTSNPN, CDR2 SVGIG (reference sequence). The CDR3 here is CAWSSLEYEQYF. The CDR3 DNA reads as TGTGCCTGGTCTTCCTTAGAATACGAGCAGTACTTC.

This chain links TRBV29-1 with TRBJ2-3; 11 positions agree with TRBD1. Trimming removed 6 bases from V and 2 bases from J; junction bases left unmatched: 10. CDR3 length: 16 residues. Germline V gene data show CDR1 as SQVTM and CDR2 as ANQGSEA. The CDR3 nucleotides are TGCAGCGTGGAGGGCGGGACAGGGGGGAACACAGATACGCAGTATTTT. Protein: CSVEGGTGGNTDTQYF.

The V call is TRBV5-4, the J call TRBJ1-1, with a possible D match to TRBD1 (5 bases). Per the germline V gene, CDR1 is SGHNT and CDR2 is YYREEE (reference sequence). Trimming left V 2 bases short and J 5 bases short, with 13 bases between. The CDR3 is 14 residues long. The CDR3 here is CASSFRASGTEAFF. DNA for the CDR3: TGTGCCAGCAGCTTCAGGGCGTCGGGTACTGAAGCTTTCTTT.

The chain carries TRBV7-3 and TRBJ2-1; TRBD2 aligns across 7 bases. The germline V gene encodes CDR1 SGHTA and CDR2 FQGTGA. With 5 bases clipped from V and 4 bases from J, the junction kept 11 bases outside the gene matches. The CDR3 runs 16 residues. The CDR3 protein is CASSHQLLAPYNEQFF. In DNA, the CDR3 is TGTGCCAGCAGCCACCAGTTACTAGCGCCGTACAATGAGCAGTTCTTC.

The chain uses TRBV6-5 and TRBJ1-2; no clear D. This CDR3 comprises 15 residues. The ends were cut back, 6 bases at V and 3 bases at J, with 17 bases in the middle. CDR1 is MNHEY and CDR2 is SVGAGI in the germline V gene. The CDR3 nucleotides are TGTGCCAGCAGCAGTGGTGGAGGGAGGTACTATGGCTACACCTTC. This codes for CASSSGGGRYYGYTF.

This clone appeared a single time. The chain links TRBV27 to TRBJ1-1, with D perhaps matching TRBD1 (6 bases). CDR1 and CDR2 from the germline V gene are MNHEY and SMNVEV (reference sequence). Trimming removed 7 bases at V and 7 bases at J, with 25 bases between. This CDR3 spans 16 amino acids. DNA for the CDR3: TGTGCCAGCAACCCGGGCAGGGGTCCCCTTAGGGGTGAAGCTTTCTTT. Amino acid sequence: CASNPGRGPLRGEAFF.

In this sample, this clone turned up a few times. This rearrangement joins TRBV6-1 to TRBJ1-1; 10 bases fit TRBD1. Germline CDR1 is MNHNS and CDR2 is SASEGT. With V trimmed by 7 bases and J by 4 bases, 6 bases remained unmatched. This CDR3 region has 14 residues. The CDR3 spells CASMDRGWATEAFF. CDR3 DNA: TGTGCCAGCATGGACAGGGGGTGGGCCACTGAAGCTTTCTTT.